This TCR beta chain was profiled in a study of PD-L1 blockade in urothelial cancer. Time point in this sample: peripheral blood 6 weeks after treatment start. The protocol was immunoSEQ multiplex PCR, while the TCRdb copy is restricted to in-frame clones and leaves out a portion. The sample carries some 41,000 clones, 83% recorded once. The TCR originated in a man aged 55-75 years with urothelial cancer. Sequences were derived from PBMCs, sampled around atezolizumab (anti-PD-L1) treatment.

This CDR3 reads CASSGNGGGNQPQHF. Written as DNA, the CDR3 is TGTGCCAGTAGTGGTAATGGGGGCGGCAATCAGCCCCAGCATTTT. This chain joins TRBV19 and TRBJ1-5, with D tentatively TRBD1 (6 bases). V lost 5 bases, J lost 2 bases, and 13 bases lay in between. The length of the CDR3 is 15 residues. Per the germline V gene, CDR1 is LNHDA and CDR2 is SQIVND (reference sequence).